A selection of T cell receptor beta chains follows, all from one sample in a study of blood T cell repertoires in COVID-19. The data were produced by immunoSEQ multiplex PCR, yet TCRdb's version contains in-frame clones alone and is incomplete. This table holds 200,000 to 250,000 clones, more than 70% found once. Sample: peripheral blood. The receptors come from a man between 45 and 60 years old with active or convalescent COVID-19. Each CDR3 is given with its conserved first and last residue. D genes are given only for firm matches. A row's size may be missing; if present it is once, few, many or a size class.

abundance,d_gene,v_gene,j_gene,CDR3nt,CDR3aa
-,-,TRBV7-2,TRBJ1-3,TGTGCCAGCAGCATACAGGGTCCTGGAAACACCATATATTTT,CASSIQGPGNTIYF
-,-,TRBV25-1,TRBJ1-4,TGTGCCAGCAGTGACCCGGGGGGAACTAATGAAAAACTGTTTTTT,CASSDPGGTNEKLFF
few,-,TRBV6-4,TRBJ1-2,TGTGCCAGCAGTGACTCAGGGGGTCACGGGGGCTACACCTTC,CASSDSGGHGGYTF
-,TRBD1,TRBV11-3,TRBJ2-7,TGTGCCAGCAGCAACGGGGACAGAGCCGAGCAGTACTTC,CASSNGDRAEQYF
-,-,TRBV6-4,TRBJ2-3,TGTGCCAGCAGTGAAATGGGGGCCGATATCGATACGCAGTATTTT,CASSEMGADIDTQYF
-,-,TRBV28,TRBJ2-1,TGTGCCAGCACGTTGGACATTCGAGATGAGCAGTTCTTC,CASTLDIRDEQFF
-,-,TRBV7-2,TRBJ2-7,TGTGCCAGCAGCCCACAGACGGTCGCCTACGAGCAGTACTTC,CASSPQTVAYEQYF
-,-,TRBV5-1,TRBJ1-4,TGCGCCAGCAGCTTCGGGACAACTAATGAAAAACTGTTTTTT,CASSFGTTNEKLFF
-,TRBD1,TRBV2,TRBJ1-2,TGTGCCAGCAGTGTGACAGGGGGATATGGCTACACCTTC,CASSVTGGYGYTF
-,TRBD1,TRBV11-3,TRBJ1-1,TGTGCCAGCAGCTTCAGACAGGGCTCTGAAGCTTTCTTT,CASSFRQGSEAFF
-,-,TRBV5-1,TRBJ1-1,TGCGCCAGCAGCTTGCCGAGGGGAGGATTCGGGATGAACACTGAAGCTTTCTTT,CASSLPRGGFGMNTEAFF
-,TRBD2,TRBV13,TRBJ2-1,TGTGCCAGCAGCCTTTTTGCGGGAGGGAGGTACAATGAGCAGTTCTTC,CASSLFAGGRYNEQFF
-,-,TRBV29-1,TRBJ1-1,TGCAGCGCCTTACAGGGACTGAACACTGAAGCTTTCTTT,CSALQGLNTEAFF
-,TRBD1,TRBV5-6,TRBJ1-2,TGTGCCAGCAGCTCGCTCTCCGGGACAGGGCTATATGGCTACACCTTC,CASSSLSGTGLYGYTF
-,TRBD1,TRBV7-8,TRBJ1-5,TGTGCCAGCAGCTTAGTAAGACAGGGGGGCGGTAATCAGCCCCAGCATTTT,CASSLVRQGGGNQPQHF
-,TRBD2,TRBV6-6,TRBJ2-2,TGTGCCAGCAGTTACATTAGCGGGGGGGCCCCCGGGGAGCTGTTTTTT,CASSYISGGAPGELFF
-,TRBD2,TRBV7-2,TRBJ2-1,TGTGCCAGCAGCTTATTCGAGCGGGAGTCTTACAATGAGCAGTTCTTC,CASSLFERESYNEQFF
-,TRBD1,TRBV4-3,TRBJ1-2,TGCGCCAGCAGCCAAGAAGTGGGACAGGGTCGAGGCTACACCTTC,CASSQEVGQGRGYTF
-,-,TRBV29-1,TRBJ1-1,TGCAGCGTTCTTACCGGGGCTGAAGCTTTCTTT,CSVLTGAEAFF
once,TRBD1,TRBV28,TRBJ1-5,TGTGCCAGCAGTTTGGTCAGACAGGGGCAGCCCCAGCATTTT,CASSLVRQGQPQHF
-,TRBD2,TRBV7-6,TRBJ2-1,TGTGCCAGCAGCTTAGCACTGGCGGCTAGCGGGAAGTATGAGCAGTTCTTC,CASSLALAASGKYEQFF
few,TRBD1,TRBV7-2,TRBJ1-1,TGTGCCAGCAGCTTAGCGCAGGGGGACACTGAAGCTTTCTTT,CASSLAQGDTEAFF
-,TRBD1,TRBV5-1,TRBJ1-4,TGCGCCAGCAGCGTGGGACAGGGGGACGAAAAACTGTTTTTT,CASSVGQGDEKLFF
once,TRBD2,TRBV29-1,TRBJ2-1,TGCAGCGCCCAGGGCGGGGGGTCCTACAATGAGCAGTTCTTC,CSAQGGGSYNEQFF
few,-,TRBV7-2,TRBJ1-2,TGTGCCAGCAGCTCAACTTACCTATTTCGTAAGGGAGATGGAGGCTACACCTTC,CASSSTYLFRKGDGGYTF
-,TRBD1,TRBV5-6,TRBJ1-2,TGTGCCAGCAGCCTCGCCGCCGGGACAGGGTATGGCTACACCTTC,CASSLAAGTGYGYTF
-,-,TRBV7-9,TRBJ1-1,TGTGCCAGCAGCCGTAAGACCACGGATAATCGGGACACTGAAGCTTTCTTT,CASSRKTTDNRDTEAFF
once,-,TRBV4-3,TRBJ2-1,TGCGCCAGCAGCCAAGAATCACCCGGTGAGCAGTTCTTC,CASSQESPGEQFF
once,-,TRBV11-2,TRBJ1-6,TGTGCCAGCAGCTTCCCCGGGAGTTCACCCCTCCACTTT,CASSFPGSSPLHF
-,-,TRBV7-2,TRBJ1-2,TGTGCCAGCAGCTTGAGTACGGCAACGGGAGGCTACACCTTC,CASSLSTATGGYTF
-,-,TRBV11-2,TRBJ2-5,TGTGCCAGCAGCTTCAGGGGTGGAGAGACCCAGTACTTC,CASSFRGGETQYF
-,TRBD2,TRBV14,TRBJ2-2,TGTGCCAGCAGCCGCCCCGGGGAGCGGGGGGCCCCCGGGGAGCTGTTTTTT,CASSRPGERGAPGELFF
once,TRBD1,TRBV10-3,TRBJ1-1,TGTGCCATCAGTGAAGGGGACAGGGGTACTGAAGCTTTCTTT,CAISEGDRGTEAFF
-,TRBD1,TRBV7-2,TRBJ2-7,TGTGCCAGCAGCCCCCGACAGGGCCACTACGAGCAGTACTTC,CASSPRQGHYEQYF
-,TRBD1,TRBV6-5,TRBJ1-2,TGTGCCAGCAGTTACACGACAGGGGACTATGGCTACACCTTC,CASSYTTGDYGYTF
-,TRBD2,TRBV5-4,TRBJ2-5,TGTGCCAGCAGCCTCAGGCTACTAGCGGGAGGGCCGGGAGAGACCCAGTACTTC,CASSLRLLAGGPGETQYF
-,-,TRBV6-2/TRBV6-3,TRBJ1-1,TGTGCCAGCAGTTACGGAGTAGGGGACACTGAAGCTTTCTTT,CASSYGVGDTEAFF
-,-,TRBV7-6,TRBJ2-3,TGTGCCAGCAGCCCTCAGGCAGGGAAAGCAGATACGCAGTATTTT,CASSPQAGKADTQYF
-,-,TRBV5-1,TRBJ1-1,TGCGCCAGCAGCTTAGAGGTGAACACTGAAGCTTTCTTT,CASSLEVNTEAFF
-,TRBD2,TRBV30,TRBJ2-3,TGTGCCTGGAGTGTAGGACTAGCGGGATCACAATTTGGCACAGATACGCAGTATTTT,CAWSVGLAGSQFGTDTQYF
once,TRBD1,TRBV11-2,TRBJ1-1,TGTGCCAGCCGGGGGCCGGGGACAGGGAGCCATTTACCTGAAGCTTTCTTT,CASRGPGTGSHLPEAFF